The entry below describes one TCR beta chain. Its antigen is still unknown. Base qualities were left out, and no much larger clone turns up one base away. The receptor library was made with PCR. DNA from cultured CD4+ T cells underwent TCR sequencing with the Oncomine TCR Beta short-read assay at the Johns Hopkins FTIC core. The QIAamp micro DNA kit was used to extract genomic DNA from the cultured CD4+ T cells. Oncomine TCR Beta libraries made from cultured CD4+ T cells were pooled using unique dual indexes and sequenced on an Illumina iSeq 100. The paper's data handling went like this. Non-productive sequences were filtered out, and CDR3s that did not start with C, did not end with F or W, or were shorter than 7 amino acids were discarded. The MANAFEST web application was used to identify antigen-specific clonotypes by comparing peptide-stimulated wells against reference wells and other culture wells. To be called positive, a clone needed an FDR below 0.05, an odds ratio above 5, and a productive frequency above 0.1% in at least two of three replicate wells. Cross-reactive clonotypes were defined as significantly expanded in both SARS-CoV-2 spike wells and at least one common cold coronavirus spike condition. Using R version 3.6.1, CDR3 homology was evaluated through Levenshtein distances (stringdist) along with unrooted phylogenetic trees (ape). Using fastp trimming at Q25 and MiXCR clonotype assembly, TCRdb reanalyzed the public sequencing data and kept in-frame beta chains. Rows merge per CDR3 protein into single entries with the most common DNA and genes. The V and J calls reflect TCRdb's pipeline rather than the authors' work. This sample holds thousands of distinct CDR3 sequences; around two thirds were observed only once. The ten biggest clones cover approximately 35% of the sample.

Including the terminal cysteine and phenylalanine, the CDR3 comprises 15 residues. The CDR3 DNA has 45 bases and is translated from base 1. The trim is 0 bases for V and 0 bases for J, with a gap of 6 bases between the germline ends. Taken from the germline V gene (reference sequence), the CDR1 and CDR2 loops are LNHNV and YYDKDF. This sample was included in a study of vaccination and CD4 T cells after COVID-19 (dated by TCRdb to between 2021 and 2023). Background on the whole study: In the convalescent cohort there were six males and four females, among whom were two Hispanic individuals, seven Caucasians, two Asians and one multiracial person. Each participant got two doses of either the Pfizer-BioNTech BNT162b2 vaccine (n=8) or the Moderna mRNA-1273 vaccine (n=2). At the TCR clonotype level, an earlier paper using these donors assessed memory CD4+ T cell crossreactivity between SARS-CoV-2 and common cold coronavirus spike proteins. In ten to eleven COVID-19 convalescent patients and several infection-naive healthy vaccine recipients, researchers compared the spike-specific CD4+ TCR repertoire from before mRNA vaccination with the repertoire from after. Overlapping spike peptide pools from SARS-CoV-2 and from the common cold coronaviruses HCoV-NL63, HCoV-OC43 and HCoV-229E were used as culture stimuli. Post-vaccine blood samples were taken a median of about 72 days after the second vaccine dose, with a range of about 13 to 250 days. Control cultures used a CEFX viral epitope pool as positive control, an HIV-1 Nef peptide pool as negative control, or no peptide. Post-COVID blood samples from convalescent patients were collected a median of about 110 days after diagnosis, with a range of roughly 35 to 180 days.

The treatment or condition label, read with the paper, signifies: approximately nine-day PBMC culture with coronavirus spike peptide pools or control peptides (ViraFEST assay). CD4+ T cells from unexposed donors were collected before the COVID-19 pandemic (2011-2018). The study used the ViraFEST assay, which expanded antigen-specific T cells with peptide pools and then identified expanded clonotypes by TCR sequencing. Each well held 2.1 million or so PBMCs cultured in IMDM containing around 5% human AB serum and approximately 10 IU/ml IL-2, with around 9.7 ug/ml peptide pools added. Half of the culture medium was replaced with fresh IL-2-containing medium on days 3 and 7. After approximately eleven days of culture, CD4+ T cells were isolated by negative selection using the EasySep CD4+ T cell isolation kit. As far as cell numbers permitted, CD4+ T cells from unexposed donors were tested for reactivity against SARS-CoV-2 S and N as well as four spike pools from common cold coronaviruses. Ficoll-Paque Plus gradient centrifugation was used to isolate PBMCs from whole blood, and the isolated PBMCs were then either used fresh or cryopreserved at -140C. Each culture condition was generally run in triplicate wells. Leukapheresis product for the unexposed donors was purchased commercially.

Study-wide conclusions, independent of this receptor: Although the median number of SARS-CoV-2-reactive clonotypes went up from roughly 23 after infection to more than 30 after vaccination, the increase was not significant. In convalescent patients, a median around 89% of post-vaccine SARS-CoV-2-reactive clones were detected only after vaccination, suggesting vaccine-specific priming. Only a relatively small number of convalescent patients were included in the study, and early timepoints following natural infection were not analyzed. Of the vaccine-specific clones in convalescent patients, 304 of 307, or nearly all, reacted only to SARS-CoV-2 spike and did not cross-react with common cold coronaviruses.

This TCR derives from a human donor in good health. The chain couples TRBV15 to TRBJ1-5, with the D gene uncertain. Specimen: CD4+ T cells from blood, cultured in vitro. The CDR3 here reads CATSRDRNSNQPQHF. Here is the DNA: TGTGCCACCAGCAGAGATCGAAATAGCAATCAGCCCCAGCATTTT. Reference TRBV15 and TRBJ1-5 genes cover what lies past the CDR3, so the full variable domain is DAMVIQNPRYQVTQFGKPVTLSCSQTLNHNVMYWYQQKSSQAPKLLFHYYDKDFNNEADTPDNFQSRRPNTSFCFLDIRSPGLGDTAMYLCATSRDRNSNQPQHFGDGTRLSIL.